The 14 T cell receptor beta chains reported below all come from one sample, sequenced in a study of blood T cell repertoires in COVID-19. TCRdb's table, derived via immunoSEQ multiplex PCR, lists solely in-frame clones and lacks some. Of some 220,000 clones in the sample, about four fifths were seen once. Sequenced input: PBMCs or T cells enriched from blood (not recorded which). These receptors were taken from a woman aged 40 to 50 with acute COVID-19.

In this sample, this clone turned up once. The rearrangement joins TRBV28 to TRBJ1-2, with no clear D. Germline V gives CDR1 MDHEN, CDR2 SYDVKM. V gave up 2 bases and J gave up 4 bases, with 5 bases separating them. This CDR3 spans 12 amino acids. CDR3 residues: CASSLSTYGYTF. CDR3 nucleotides: TGTGCCAGCAGTTTAAGCACCTATGGCTACACCTTC.

The sample holds one count of this clone. The genes are TRBV19 and TRBJ1-5; D is possibly TRBD1 (5 bases). V gave up 3 bases and J gave up 0 bases, with 9 bases separating them. This CDR3 region has 15 residues. Per the germline V gene, CDR1 is LNHDA and CDR2 is SQIVND (reference sequence). The CDR3 sequence is CASSMGRASNQPQHF. The CDR3 coding sequence is TGTGCCAGTAGTATGGGCAGGGCTAGCAATCAGCCCCAGCATTTT.

V usage is TRBV5-1 and J usage is TRBJ1-2, with D perhaps matching TRBD1 (5 bases). The V gene lost 4 bases and the J gene lost 7 bases, with 20 bases spanning the gap. The CDR3 is made up of 15 amino acids. Looked up from germline, CDR1 is SGHRS and CDR2 is YFSETQ. This chain's CDR3 is CASSIQTGGSGGYTF. CDR3 nucleotides: TGCGCCAGCAGCATCCAAACGGGGGGGTCCGGTGGCTACACCTTC.

The chain couples TRBV5-6 to TRBJ1-5, with D perhaps matching TRBD1 (5 bases). Germline V gene data show CDR1 as SGHDT and CDR2 as YYEEEE. Trimming removed 0 bases at V and 1 base at J, with 8 bases between. This CDR3 comprises 15 residues. In DNA, the CDR3 is TGTGCCAGCAGCTTGGCAGGGCGAAGCAATCAGCCCCAGCATTTT. Translation: CASSLAGRSNQPQHF.

Points on this clone: Other nucleotide sequences from this sample produce the same CDR3. The CDR3 bases are TGTGCCAGCAGCTTGGACAGGAATCAGCCCCAGCATTTT. Translating it yields CASSLDRNQPQHF. This sequence joins TRBV5-8 and TRBJ1-5; tentatively, D is TRBD1 (5 bases). The length of the CDR3 is 13 residues. CDR1 and CDR2 from the germline V gene are SGHTS and YDEGEE. V gave up 0 bases and J gave up 4 bases, with 5 bases separating them.

J is TRBJ1-2 and V is TRBV25-1, with D perhaps matching TRBD1 (5 bases). This CDR3 has 12 residues. The V and J ends lost 5 bases and 4 bases respectively, with 8 bases between them. Germline V gene lookup returns CDR1 MGHDK and CDR2 SYGVNS. The CDR3 bases are TGTGCCAGCAGTCAGGGTGCCTATGGCTACACCTTC. Amino acid sequence: CASSQGAYGYTF.

This chain connects TRBV5-1 to TRBJ2-3; TRBD2 agrees at 10 bases. Germline-derived CDR1 and CDR2 are SGHRS and YFSETQ. V trimming: 7 bases; J trimming: 1 base; junction bases outside the gene matches: 6. This CDR3 comprises 15 residues. For the CDR3, the DNA is TGCGCCAGCGACTCCCTAGCGGGGGGCACAGATACGCAGTATTTT. Its protein product is CASDSLAGGTDTQYF. The full variable domain, its missing parts supplied by reference TRBV5-1 and TRBJ2-3, is KAGVTQTPRYLIKTRGQQVTLSCSPISGHRSVSWYQQTPGQGLQFLFEYFSETQRNKGNFPGRFSGRQFSNSRSEMNVSTLELGDSALYLCASDSLAGGTDTQYFGPGTRLTVL.

This chain connects TRBV5-1 to TRBJ2-5, with 7 bases identical to TRBD2. The J segment lost 4 bases and the V segment lost 3 bases, leaving 9 bases of the junction unmatched. The CDR3 has 15 residues. CDR1 and CDR2 (germline): SGHRS, YFSETQ. CDR3 in amino acids: CASSSSTSTGETQYF. The DNA for the CDR3 is TGCGCCAGCAGCTCTTCGACTAGCACAGGAGAGACCCAGTACTTC. Full variable domain (rest looked up from reference TRBV5-1 and TRBJ2-5): KAGVTQTPRYLIKTRGQQVTLSCSPISGHRSVSWYQQTPGQGLQFLFEYFSETQRNKGNFPGRFSGRQFSNSRSEMNVSTLELGDSALYLCASSSSTSTGETQYFGPGTRLLVL.

The J gene is TRBJ2-5, the V gene TRBV7-9; TRBD2 aligns across 12 bases. CDR3 length: 13 residues. CDR1 and CDR2 from the germline V gene are SEHNR and FQNEAQ (reference sequence). J gave up 12 bases and V 5 bases, and 7 bases lay outside the gene matches. This CDR3 reads CASSDSSGGAEYF. The CDR3 DNA is TGTGCCAGCAGCGACTCTAGCGGGGGGGCGGAGTACTTC.

The chain combines TRBV30 with TRBJ1-2; maybe TRBD1 (5 bases). Germline-derived CDR1 and CDR2 are GTSNPN and SVGIG (reference sequence). This CDR3 has 12 residues. Trimming took off 2 bases at V and 3 bases at J, with 7 bases between the two ends. DNA of the CDR3: TGTGCCTGGAGTCAGGGATACTATGGCTACACCTTC. This sequence encodes CAWSQGYYGYTF. Full variable domain (outside the CDR3, taken from reference TRBV30 and TRBJ1-2): SQTIHQWPATLVQPVGSPLSLECTVEGTSNPNLYWYRQAAGRGLQLLFYSVGIGQISSEVPQNLSASRPQDRQFILSSKKLLLSDSGFYLCAWSQGYYGYTFGSGTRLTVV.

This chain links TRBV9 with TRBJ2-1; maybe TRBD2 (6 bases). This CDR3 is 15 amino acids long. Germline V CDR1 and CDR2: SGDLS, YYNGEE. The V end was cut by 0 bases, the J end by 5 bases, with 12 bases between. The DNA of the CDR3 is TGTGCCAGCAGCGTAGAGGGTAGCGGTAACAATGAGCAGTTCTTC. It encodes CASSVEGSGNNEQFF. The full variable domain, with the rest looked up from reference TRBV9 and TRBJ2-1, is DSGVTQTPKHLITATGQRVTLRCSPRSGDLSVYWYQQSLDQGLQFLIQYYNGEERAKGNILERFSAQQFPDLHSELNLSSLELGDSALYFCASSVEGSGNNEQFFGPGTRLTVL.

The rearrangement joins TRBV5-1 to TRBJ1-4; TRBD1 is a possible D gene (5 bases). CDR1 is SGHRS, CDR2 YFSETQ, per germline. CDR3 length: 18 amino acids. The V end lost 2 bases, the J end lost 3 bases, and 20 bases lay between the germline ends. The chain's CDR3 is CASSLASTGDLANEKLFF. The CDR3 coding sequence is TGCGCCAGCAGCTTAGCCTCTACAGGAGATTTGGCTAATGAAAAACTGTTTTTT.

The chain couples TRBV7-3 to TRBJ2-1; a possible D gene is TRBD1 (6 bases). The CDR3 covers 18 residues. Trimming stripped 2 bases from V and 0 bases from J, with 17 bases between. Germline assignment: CDR1 SGHTA and CDR2 FQGTGA. The CDR3 bases are TGTGCCAGCAGCTTATACAGGGCAGATTATAACTCCTACAATGAGCAGTTCTTC. Translating it yields CASSLYRADYNSYNEQFF.

The chain combines TRBV28 with TRBJ1-1, with TRBD1 as a possible D gene (5 bases). Germline V gene lookup returns CDR1 MDHEN and CDR2 SYDVKM. The CDR3 covers 16 residues. Trimming took off 2 bases at V and 3 bases at J, with 16 bases between the two ends. The CDR3 coding sequence is TGTGCCAGCAGTTTACCGGGGGGGTCAGAGTACACTGAAGCTTTCTTT. Translation: CASSLPGGSEYTEAFF.